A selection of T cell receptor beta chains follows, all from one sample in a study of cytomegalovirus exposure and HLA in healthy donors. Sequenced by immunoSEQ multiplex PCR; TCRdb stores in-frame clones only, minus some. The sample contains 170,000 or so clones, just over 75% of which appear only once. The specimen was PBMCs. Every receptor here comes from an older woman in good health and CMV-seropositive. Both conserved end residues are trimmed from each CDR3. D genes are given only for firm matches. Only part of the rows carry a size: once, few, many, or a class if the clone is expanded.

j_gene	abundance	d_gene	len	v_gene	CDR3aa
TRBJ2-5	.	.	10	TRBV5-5	ASSTGYETQY
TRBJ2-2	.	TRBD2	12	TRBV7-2	ASSLARLAGGLF
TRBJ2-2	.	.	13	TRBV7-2	ASSLVPSSTGELF
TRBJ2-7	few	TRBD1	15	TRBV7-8	ASSLVPTGAPASEQY
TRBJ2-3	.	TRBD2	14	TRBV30	AWSPGLAGAGDTQY
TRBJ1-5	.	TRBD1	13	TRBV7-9	ASSRDSSSNQPQH
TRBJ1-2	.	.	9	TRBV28	ASAMGRGYT
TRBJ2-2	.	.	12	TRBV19	ASSRTGVGGELF
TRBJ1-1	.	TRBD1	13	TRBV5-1	ASSPGTGGVTEAF
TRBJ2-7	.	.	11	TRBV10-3	AISRQSSYEQY
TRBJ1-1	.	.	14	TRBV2	ASSDRGLGFGTEAF
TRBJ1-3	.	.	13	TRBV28	ASRGHLTSGNTIY
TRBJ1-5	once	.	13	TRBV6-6	ASRVEGRSNQPQH
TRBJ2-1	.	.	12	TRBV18	ASSPPRTRDEQF
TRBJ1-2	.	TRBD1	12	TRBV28	ASRGTGLGYGYT
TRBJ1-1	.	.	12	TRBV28	ASSSPPSHTEAF
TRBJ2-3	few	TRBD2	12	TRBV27	ASKTSGVRDTQY
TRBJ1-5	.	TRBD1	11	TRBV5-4	ASSTDRGGPQH
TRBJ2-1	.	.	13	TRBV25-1	ASSPYFSSYNEQF
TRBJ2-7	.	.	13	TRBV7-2	ASSESWTSLSVQY
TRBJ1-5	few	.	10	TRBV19	ASSFPVQPQH
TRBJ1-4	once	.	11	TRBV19	ASSKRRGEKLF
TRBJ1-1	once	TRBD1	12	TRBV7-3	ASSQDRENTEAF
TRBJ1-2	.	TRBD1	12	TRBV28	ASSLTLTGNGYT
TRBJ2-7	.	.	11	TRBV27	ASSLTPYYEQY
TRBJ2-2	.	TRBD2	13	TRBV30	ARSAQRENTGELF
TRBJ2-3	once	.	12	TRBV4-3	ASSQAQGWDTQY
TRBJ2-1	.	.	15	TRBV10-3	AIRNGQGGSNYNEQF